One and the same sample provided the 17 T cell receptor beta chains below, sequenced in a study of beta chain features in type 1 diabetes. Study results and caveats: Researchers report that Type 1 diabetes patients had moderately but significantly shorter TCRB CDR3s across all four CD4+ subsets.

Investigators reverse transcribed all isolated RNA, so they sequenced expressed TCRB transcripts. TCRdb keeps only in-frame clones here, not all; method: immunoSEQ multiplex PCR. The sample records 130,000 or so clones, 16% being singletons. No antigens are known for them. Material: central memory CD4+ T cells from blood. The receptor source for this set is a man aged 25-45 years with type 1 diabetes.

This clone was picked up a small number of times. The chain recombines TRBV29-1 with TRBJ2-5, with 9 positions matching TRBD1. The CDR3 extends over 13 amino acids. V was pared by 7 bases and J by 2 bases, with 5 bases of the junction left unmatched. Germline values: CDR1 SQVTM, CDR2 ANQGSEA. CDR3 nucleotide sequence: TGCAGCGCGGGACAGGGCTATCAAGAGACCCAGTACTTC. It yields the protein CSAGQGYQETQYF.

This clone was observed a few times. In DNA, the CDR3 is TGTGCCAGTAGTACCTCGGACAGGGGATACGAGCAGTACTTC. Its translation is CASSTSDRGYEQYF. This chain links TRBV19 with TRBJ2-7; 9 bases line up with TRBD1. CDR3 size: 14 residues. Germline-derived CDR1 and CDR2 are LNHDA and SQIVND (reference sequence). V was clipped by 4 bases and J by 4 bases; unmatched bases: 5. The full variable domain, in which reference TRBV19 and TRBJ2-7 provide the parts outside the CDR3, is DGGITQSPKYLFRKEGQNVTLSCEQNLNHDAMYWYRQDPGQGLRLIYYSQIVNDFQKGDIAEGYSVSREKKESFPLTVTSAQKNPTAFYLCASSTSDRGYEQYFGPGTRLTVT.

This rearrangement joins TRBV27 to TRBJ2-7; TRBD1 agrees at 9 bases. V was pared by 6 bases and J by 1 base, with 13 bases of the junction left unmatched. The germline V gene encodes CDR1 MNHEY and CDR2 SMNVEV (reference sequence). This CDR3 comprises 17 residues. CDR3 sequence reads: CASRTNYRGRRSYEQYF. Written as DNA, the CDR3 is TGTGCCAGCAGGACCAATTACAGGGGGCGGAGGTCCTACGAGCAGTACTTC.

Written as DNA, the CDR3 is TGCAGCGTTGAAGGGACGGAAAACACTGAAGCTTTCTTT. Residues: CSVEGTENTEAFF. The chain uses TRBV29-1 and TRBJ1-1; D ambiguous. CDR3 length: 13 residues. Between the trimmed V and J ends, which lost 1 base and 2 bases, there was a span of 8 bases. Germline V lookup: CDR1 SQVTM, CDR2 ANQGSEA.

This clone appeared a few times. The rearrangement links TRBV11-2 to TRBJ2-3; 10 bases match TRBD2. The CDR3 has 15 amino acids. After removal of 6 bases from V and 1 base from J, the junction contained 4 bases not matched to a gene. CDR1 SGHAT and CDR2 FQNNGV come from the germline V gene. The CDR3 reads CASRSGTSGTDTQYF. The CDR3 DNA follows: TGTGCCAGCAGATCCGGGACTAGCGGCACAGATACGCAGTATTTT.

Of note for this clone: One base away lies a much larger clone, so this may be a sequencing read error. The rearrangement links TRBV7-9 to TRBJ2-7; D is uncertain. The germline CDR1 and CDR2 sequences are SEHNR and FQNEAQ (reference sequence). There are 14 residues in the CDR3. The germline V and J ends were trimmed by 10 bases and 1 base, with 17 bases remaining between them. CDR3 coding DNA: TGTGCCAAATCCGGGCCTTCCGGGTCCTACGAGCAGTACTTC. This codes for CAKSGPSGSYEQYF.

This clone is medium-sized. The chain is built from TRBV5-4 and TRBJ2-7, with 8 bases fitting TRBD1. J gave up 4 bases and V 0 bases, and 12 bases lay outside the gene matches. Germline V lookup: CDR1 SGHNT, CDR2 YYREEE (reference sequence). The CDR3 contains 17 residues. DNA of the CDR3: TGTGCCAGCAGCTTGGGAGCGGGTAGACAGGGGTCATACGAGCAGTACTTC. Protein product: CASSLGAGRQGSYEQYF.

The chain combines TRBV7-9 with TRBJ2-5; D not resolved. Germline V gene data show CDR1 as SEHNR and CDR2 as FQNEAQ (reference sequence). The CDR3 has 13 residues. Trimming shortened V by 6 bases and J by 0 bases, and 8 bases separated the two germline ends. This CDR3 reads CASSLDDQETQYF. CDR3 bases: TGTGCCAGCAGTCTAGACGACCAAGAGACCCAGTACTTC.

This clone has a handful of counts. V gene TRBV7-9 combines with J gene TRBJ1-4, with a weak D call TRBD1 (6 bases). This CDR3 contains 15 residues. Germline CDR1 and CDR2: SEHNR and FQNEAQ (reference sequence). Trimming stripped 1 base from V and 2 bases from J, with 8 bases between. The CDR3 reads CASSLGTATNEKLFF. The CDR3 nucleotides read TGTGCCAGCAGCTTAGGGACAGCCACTAATGAAAAACTGTTTTTT. Combining the CDR3 with reference TRBV7-9 and TRBJ1-4 gives the whole variable domain DTGVSQNPRHKITKRGQNVTFRCDPISEHNRLYWYRQTLGQGPEFLTYFQNEAQLEKSRLLSDRFSAERPKGSFSTLEIQRTEQGDSAMYLCASSLGTATNEKLFFGSGTQLSVL.

This clone has more than one count but fewer than ten. The rearrangement links TRBV9 to TRBJ2-5; D not resolved. Germline V gives CDR1 SGDLS, CDR2 YYNGEE. The CDR3 length is 13 residues. Trimming left V 5 bases short and J 5 bases short, with 13 bases between. This CDR3 is CASSPSTTETQYF. As DNA, the CDR3 is TGTGCCAGCAGTCCTAGTACCACGGAGACCCAGTACTTC.

The rearrangement links TRBV7-2 to TRBJ2-7; D tentatively reads TRBD1 or TRBD2 (5 bases each). V lost 0 bases and J 2 bases, leaving 8 bases between the germline ends. CDR1 and CDR2 from the germline V gene are SGHTA and FQGNSA. This CDR3 is 14 amino acids long. CDR3 DNA: TGTGCCAGCAGCTTAGCGAGAGGGGCCTACGAGCAGTACTTC. Protein product: CASSLARGAYEQYF.

This clone was seen a few times. This sequence joins TRBV7-9 and TRBJ1-4; tentative D call: TRBD1 (5 bases). The CDR3 has 14 amino acids. The germline gives CDR1 SEHNR, CDR2 FQNEAQ (reference sequence). Trimming pared 5 bases from V and 6 bases from J, leaving 13 bases between. CDR3 coding DNA: TGTGCCAGCAGCCCCCGGGGGTATGATGAAAAACTGTTTTTT. This sequence encodes CASSPRGYDEKLFF. Looking up the rest from reference TRBV7-9 and TRBJ1-4 gives the full variable domain: DTGVSQNPRHKITKRGQNVTFRCDPISEHNRLYWYRQTLGQGPEFLTYFQNEAQLEKSRLLSDRFSAERPKGSFSTLEIQRTEQGDSAMYLCASSPRGYDEKLFFGSGTQLSVL.

This sequence joins TRBV6-1 and TRBJ1-6, with TRBD1 identical over 7 bases. Germline V lookup: CDR1 MNHNS, CDR2 SASEGT. This CDR3 comprises 15 residues. The V and J ends lost 6 bases and 7 bases, in that order; junction bases with no gene match: 9. CDR3 in DNA: TGTGCCAGCAGCTCGCGCAGGGGGTCAAATTCACCCCTCCACTTT. Its translation: CASSSRRGSNSPLHF.

V is TRBV7-2 and J is TRBJ2-1; 7 positions match TRBD1. Germline V lookup: CDR1 SGHTA, CDR2 FQGNSA. V was clipped by 4 bases and J by 10 bases; unmatched bases: 13. The CDR3 extends over 15 amino acids. CDR3 sequence reads: CASSSVKTGVWEQFF. CDR3 sequence (DNA): TGTGCCAGCAGCTCAGTCAAAACAGGGGTTTGGGAGCAGTTCTTC. Full variable domain (rest looked up from reference TRBV7-2 and TRBJ2-1): GAGVSQSPSNKVTEKGKDVELRCDPISGHTALYWYRQSLGQGLEFLIYFQGNSAPDKSGLPSDRFSAERTGGSVSTLTIQRTQQEDSAVYLCASSSVKTGVWEQFFGPGTRLTVL.

The rearrangement links TRBV5-6 to TRBJ2-6; D uncertain. CDR1 is SGHDT and CDR2 is YYEEEE in the germline V gene. Deletions cut 2 bases from V and 0 bases from J, with 6 bases between. The CDR3 covers 15 residues. The CDR3 DNA is TGTGCCAGCAGCTTTGTCCGCTCTGGGGCCAACGTCCTGACTTTC. Its translation is CASSFVRSGANVLTF.

This clone was found a few times. The rearrangement links TRBV9 to TRBJ1-6; D remains unclear. Per germline, CDR1 SGDLS and CDR2 YYNGEE. CDR3 length: 16 residues. The V and J ends lost 1 base and 0 bases respectively, with 8 bases between them. This chain's CDR3 is CASSVSVSSYNSPLHF. CDR3 nucleotides: TGTGCCAGCAGCGTATCGGTGAGCTCCTATAATTCACCCCTCCACTTT.

This clone was observed a few times. The chain joins TRBV18 to TRBJ1-5; no definite D call. Germline assignment: CDR1 KGHSH and CDR2 LQKENI. Trimming stripped 1 base from V and 5 bases from J, with 6 bases between. The CDR3 loop spans 13 amino acids. This chain's CDR3 is CASSPLQDQPQHF. The CDR3 bases are TGTGCCAGCTCACCACTGCAGGATCAGCCCCAGCATTTT.